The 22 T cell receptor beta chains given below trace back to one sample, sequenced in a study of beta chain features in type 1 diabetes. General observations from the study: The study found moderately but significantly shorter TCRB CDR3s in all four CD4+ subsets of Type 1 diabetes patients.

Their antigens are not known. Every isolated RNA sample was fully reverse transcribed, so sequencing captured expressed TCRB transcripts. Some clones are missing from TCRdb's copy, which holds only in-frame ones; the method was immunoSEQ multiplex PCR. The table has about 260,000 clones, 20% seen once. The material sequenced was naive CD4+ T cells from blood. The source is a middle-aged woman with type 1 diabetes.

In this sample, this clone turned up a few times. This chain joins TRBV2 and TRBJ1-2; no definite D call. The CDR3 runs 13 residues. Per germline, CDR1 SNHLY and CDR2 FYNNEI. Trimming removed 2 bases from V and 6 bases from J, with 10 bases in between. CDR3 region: CASSETGWNGYTF. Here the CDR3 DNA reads TGTGCCAGCAGTGAAACGGGGTGGAATGGCTACACCTTC.

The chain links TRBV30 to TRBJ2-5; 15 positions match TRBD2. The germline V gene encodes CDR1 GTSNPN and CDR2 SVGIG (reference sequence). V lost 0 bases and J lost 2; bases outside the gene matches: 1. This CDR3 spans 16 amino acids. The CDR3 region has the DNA TGTGCCTGGAGTGTCGGACTAGCGGGAGGGCAAGAGACCCAGTACTTC. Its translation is CAWSVGLAGGQETQYF.

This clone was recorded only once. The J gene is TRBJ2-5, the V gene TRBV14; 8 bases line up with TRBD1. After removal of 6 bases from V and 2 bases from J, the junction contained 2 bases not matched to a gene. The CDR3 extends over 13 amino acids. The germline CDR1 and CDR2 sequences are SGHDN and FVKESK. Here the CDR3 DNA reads TGTGCCAGCAGTAACAGGGGGCAAGAGACCCAGTACTTC. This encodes CASSNRGQETQYF. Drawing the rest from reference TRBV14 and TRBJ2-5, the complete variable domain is EAGVTQFPSHSVIEKGQTVTLRCDPISGHDNLYWYRRVMGKEIKFLLHFVKESKQDESGMPNNRFLAERTGGTYSTLKVQPAELEDSGVYFCASSNRGQETQYFGPGTRLLVL.

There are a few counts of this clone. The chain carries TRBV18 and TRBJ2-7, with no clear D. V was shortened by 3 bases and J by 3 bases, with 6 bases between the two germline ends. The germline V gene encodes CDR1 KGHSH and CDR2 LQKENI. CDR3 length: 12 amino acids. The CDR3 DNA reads TGTGCCAGCTCACCGCTAGGCTACGAGCAGTACTTC. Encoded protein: CASSPLGYEQYF.

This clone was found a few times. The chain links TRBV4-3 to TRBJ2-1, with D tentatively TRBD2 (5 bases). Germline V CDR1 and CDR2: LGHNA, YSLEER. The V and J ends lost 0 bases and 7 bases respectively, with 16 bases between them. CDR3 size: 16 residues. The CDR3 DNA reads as TGCGCCAGCAGCCAAGAGTTCGAGGGAGTGAGTAATGAGCAGTTCTTC. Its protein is CASSQEFEGVSNEQFF.

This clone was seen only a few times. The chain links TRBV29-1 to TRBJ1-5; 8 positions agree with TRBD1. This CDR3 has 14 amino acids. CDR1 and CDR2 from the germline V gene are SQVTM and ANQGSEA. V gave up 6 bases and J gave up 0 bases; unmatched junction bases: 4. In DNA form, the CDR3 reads TGCAGCGTAGGGGGACAGGATAGCAATCAGCCCCAGCATTTT. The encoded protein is CSVGGQDSNQPQHF.

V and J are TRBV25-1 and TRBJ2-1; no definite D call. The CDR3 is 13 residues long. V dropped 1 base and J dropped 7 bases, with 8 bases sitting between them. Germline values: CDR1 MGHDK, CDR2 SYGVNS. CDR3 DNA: TGTGCCAGCAGTGAATGGCCGAGGAATGAGCAGTTCTTC. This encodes CASSEWPRNEQFF.

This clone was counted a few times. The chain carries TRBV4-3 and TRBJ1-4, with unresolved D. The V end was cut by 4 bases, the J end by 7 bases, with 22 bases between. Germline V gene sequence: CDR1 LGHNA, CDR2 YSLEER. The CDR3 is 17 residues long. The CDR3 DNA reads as TGCGCCAGCAGCCCTTCGGGTGACCTCAGGCGGGGTGAAAAACTGTTTTTT. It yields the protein CASSPSGDLRRGEKLFF.

The CDR3 protein is CASSQGYTGGNTIYF. The CDR3 DNA follows: TGTGCCAGCAGCCAGGGGTATACAGGGGGAAACACCATATATTTT. J is TRBJ1-3 and V is TRBV4-2; tentatively, D is TRBD1 (6 bases). Looked up from germline, CDR1 is LGHNA and CDR2 is YNFKEQ. V was clipped by 3 bases and J by 4 bases, with 13 bases between them. The CDR3 consists of 15 residues.

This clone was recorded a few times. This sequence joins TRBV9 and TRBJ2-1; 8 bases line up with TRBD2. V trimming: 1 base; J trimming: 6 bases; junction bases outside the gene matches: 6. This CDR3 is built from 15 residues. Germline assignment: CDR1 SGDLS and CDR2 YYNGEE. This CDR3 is CASSVFSGTSNEQFF. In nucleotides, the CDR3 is TGTGCCAGCAGCGTATTCTCCGGGACTAGCAATGAGCAGTTCTTC.

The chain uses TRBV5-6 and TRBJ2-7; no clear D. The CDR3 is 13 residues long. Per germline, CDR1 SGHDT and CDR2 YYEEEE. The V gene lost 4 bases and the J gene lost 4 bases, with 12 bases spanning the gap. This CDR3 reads CASSVRRSYEQYF. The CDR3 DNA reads TGTGCCAGCAGCGTCAGACGGAGTTACGAGCAGTACTTC. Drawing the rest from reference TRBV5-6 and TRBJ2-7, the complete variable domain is DAGVTQSPTHLIKTRGQQVTLRCSPKSGHDTVSWYQQALGQGPQFIFQYYEEEERQRGNFPDRFSGHQFPNYSSELNVNALLLGDSALYLCASSVRRSYEQYFGPGTRLTVT.

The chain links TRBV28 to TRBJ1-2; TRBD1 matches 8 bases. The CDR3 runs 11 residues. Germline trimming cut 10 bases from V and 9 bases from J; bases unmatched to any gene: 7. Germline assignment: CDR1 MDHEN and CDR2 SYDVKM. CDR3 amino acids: CATTGGWSYTF. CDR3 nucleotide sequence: TGTGCCACCACAGGGGGTTGGAGCTACACCTTC.

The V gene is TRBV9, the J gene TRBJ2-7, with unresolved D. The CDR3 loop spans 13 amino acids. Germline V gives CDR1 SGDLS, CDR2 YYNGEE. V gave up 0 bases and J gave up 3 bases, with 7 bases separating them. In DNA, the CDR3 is TGTGCCAGCAGCGTAGGCCCAGACTACGAGCAGTACTTC. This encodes CASSVGPDYEQYF.

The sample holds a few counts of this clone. The CDR3 DNA follows: TGCAGCGCCGCGCGCGACAGGGGAGCCGGGGAGCTGTTTTTT. It yields the protein CSAARDRGAGELFF. This chain connects TRBV29-1 to TRBJ2-2; 8 bases match TRBD1. Germline CDR1 reads SQVTM; CDR2 reads ANQGSEA. This CDR3 comprises 14 residues. V was clipped by 7 bases and J by 6 bases; unmatched bases: 10.

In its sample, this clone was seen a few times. This CDR3 reads CASSFVGVGLFF. In nucleotides, the CDR3 is TGTGCCAGCAGTTTTGTAGGGGTGGGTCTTTTCTTC. The chain is built from TRBV28 and TRBJ2-1; perhaps TRBD1 as D (5 bases). Germline lookup yields CDR1 MDHEN and CDR2 SYDVKM. Trimming left V 3 bases short and J 16 bases short, with 16 bases between. The CDR3 is 12 residues long.

The DNA for the CDR3 is TGTGCCAGCAGTAGCCGGGACAGGGGGCTCACCGGGGAGCTGTTTTTT. Encoded protein: CASSSRDRGLTGELFF. The chain joins TRBV6-6 to TRBJ2-2; 12 bases map to TRBD1. The V gene end was trimmed by 5 bases and the J gene end by 4 bases; junction bases not matched to a gene: 5. The V gene's germline CDR1 is MNHNY and CDR2 SVGAGI (reference sequence). This CDR3 spans 16 amino acids.

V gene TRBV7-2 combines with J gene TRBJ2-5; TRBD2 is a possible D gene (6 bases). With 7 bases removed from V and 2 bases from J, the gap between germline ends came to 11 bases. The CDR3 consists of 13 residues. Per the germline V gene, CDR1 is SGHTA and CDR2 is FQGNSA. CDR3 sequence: CASMGGLQETQYF. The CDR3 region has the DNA TGTGCCAGCATGGGAGGCTTACAAGAGACCCAGTACTTC.

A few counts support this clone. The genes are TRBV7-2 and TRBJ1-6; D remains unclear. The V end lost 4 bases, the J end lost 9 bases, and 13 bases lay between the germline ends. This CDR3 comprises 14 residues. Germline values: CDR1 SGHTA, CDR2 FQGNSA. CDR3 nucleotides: TGTGCCAGCAGCTCCAGCACAGTCAGTTCACCCCTCCACTTT. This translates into CASSSSTVSSPLHF.

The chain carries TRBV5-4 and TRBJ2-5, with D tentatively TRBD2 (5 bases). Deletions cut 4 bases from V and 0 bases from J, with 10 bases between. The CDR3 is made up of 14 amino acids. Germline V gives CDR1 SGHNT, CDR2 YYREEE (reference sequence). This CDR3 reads CASSPRAYQETQYF. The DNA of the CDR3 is TGTGCCAGCAGCCCGCGGGCGTACCAAGAGACCCAGTACTTC.

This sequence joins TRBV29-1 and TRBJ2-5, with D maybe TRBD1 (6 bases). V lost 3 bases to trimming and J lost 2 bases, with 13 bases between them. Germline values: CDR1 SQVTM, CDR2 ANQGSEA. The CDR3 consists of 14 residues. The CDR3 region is CSVDRAGDQETQYF. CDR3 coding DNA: TGCAGCGTTGATAGGGCAGGGGATCAAGAGACCCAGTACTTC.

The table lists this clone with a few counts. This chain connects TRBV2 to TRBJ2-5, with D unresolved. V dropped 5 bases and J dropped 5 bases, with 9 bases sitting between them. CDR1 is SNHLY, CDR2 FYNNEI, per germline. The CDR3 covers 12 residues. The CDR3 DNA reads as TGTGCCAGCAGTTCTACGCGGGAGACCCAGTACTTC. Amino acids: CASSSTRETQYF.

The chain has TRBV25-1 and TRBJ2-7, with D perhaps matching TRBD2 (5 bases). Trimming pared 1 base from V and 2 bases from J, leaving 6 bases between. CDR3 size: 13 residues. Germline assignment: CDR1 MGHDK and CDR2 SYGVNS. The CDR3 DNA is TGTGCCAGCAGTGAATGGGGAGCCTACGAGCAGTACTTC. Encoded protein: CASSEWGAYEQYF.